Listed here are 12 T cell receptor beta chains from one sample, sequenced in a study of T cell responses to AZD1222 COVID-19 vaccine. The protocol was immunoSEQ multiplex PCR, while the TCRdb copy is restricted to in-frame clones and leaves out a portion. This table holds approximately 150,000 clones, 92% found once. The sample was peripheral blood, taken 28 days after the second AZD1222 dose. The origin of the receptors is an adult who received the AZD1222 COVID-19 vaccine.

The chain's CDR3 is CASSRRTGEGNQPQHF. Written as DNA, the CDR3 is TGTGCCAGTAGCCGACGGACAGGGGAGGGCAATCAGCCCCAGCATTTT. J is TRBJ1-5 and V is TRBV19; the match to TRBD1 covers 9 bases. Losses at the gene ends were 6 bases for V and 2 bases for J; bases not matched to a gene: 8. CDR1 is LNHDA, CDR2 SQIVND, per germline (reference sequence). The CDR3 runs 16 residues.

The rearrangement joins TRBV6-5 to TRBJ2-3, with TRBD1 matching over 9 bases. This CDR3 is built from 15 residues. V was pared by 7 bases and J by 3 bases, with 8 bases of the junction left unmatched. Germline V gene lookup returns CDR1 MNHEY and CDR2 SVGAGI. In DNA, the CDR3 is TGTGCCAGCACTGGACAGGGGAAAAGTACAGATACGCAGTATTTT. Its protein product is CASTGQGKSTDTQYF.

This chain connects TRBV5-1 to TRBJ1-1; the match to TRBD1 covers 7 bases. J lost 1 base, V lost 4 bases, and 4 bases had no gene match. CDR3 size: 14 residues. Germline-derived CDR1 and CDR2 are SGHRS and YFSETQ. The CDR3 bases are TGCGCCAGCAGCCTCTGGACAGGGAACACTGAAGCTTTCTTT. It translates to CASSLWTGNTEAFF.

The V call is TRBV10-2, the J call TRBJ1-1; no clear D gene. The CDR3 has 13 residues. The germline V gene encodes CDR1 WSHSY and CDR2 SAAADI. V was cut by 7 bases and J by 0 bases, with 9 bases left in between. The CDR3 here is CASTRILNTEAFF. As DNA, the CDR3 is TGCGCCAGCACCCGGATACTGAACACTGAAGCTTTCTTT.

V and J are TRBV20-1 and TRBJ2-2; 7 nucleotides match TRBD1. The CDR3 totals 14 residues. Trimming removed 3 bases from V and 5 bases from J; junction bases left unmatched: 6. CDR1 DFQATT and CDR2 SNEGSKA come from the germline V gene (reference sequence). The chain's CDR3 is CSASTGERTGELFF. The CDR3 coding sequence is TGCAGTGCTAGTACAGGGGAGCGGACCGGGGAGCTGTTTTTT.

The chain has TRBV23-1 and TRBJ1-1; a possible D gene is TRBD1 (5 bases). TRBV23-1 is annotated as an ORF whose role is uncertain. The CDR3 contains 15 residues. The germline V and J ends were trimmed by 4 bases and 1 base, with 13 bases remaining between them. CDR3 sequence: CASSPRGLANTEAFF. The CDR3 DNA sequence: TGCGCCAGCAGTCCCCGGGGCCTCGCGAACACTGAAGCTTTCTTT.

The CDR3 is CASSAYSGGAHNEQFF. As DNA, the CDR3 is TGCGCCAGCAGTGCCTATAGCGGGGGGGCCCACAATGAGCAGTTCTTC. The gene calls are TRBV10-2 and TRBJ2-1, with TRBD2 matching 11 bases. Germline V gives CDR1 WSHSY, CDR2 SAAADI. The CDR3 covers 16 residues. With 4 bases clipped from V and 5 bases from J, the junction kept 7 bases outside the gene matches.

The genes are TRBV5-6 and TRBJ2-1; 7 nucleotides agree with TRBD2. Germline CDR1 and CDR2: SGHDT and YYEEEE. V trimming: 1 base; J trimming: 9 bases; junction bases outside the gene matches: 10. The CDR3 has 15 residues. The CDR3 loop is CASSLLSGVGGEQFF. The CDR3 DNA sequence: TGTGCCAGCAGCTTGTTAAGCGGGGTGGGAGGTGAGCAGTTCTTC.

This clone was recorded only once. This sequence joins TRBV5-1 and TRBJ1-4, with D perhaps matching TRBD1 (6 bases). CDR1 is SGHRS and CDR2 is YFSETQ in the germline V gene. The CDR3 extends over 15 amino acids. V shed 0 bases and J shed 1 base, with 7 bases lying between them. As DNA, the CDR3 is TGCGCCAGCAGCTTGGGAGGGGGAACTAATGAAAAACTGTTTTTT. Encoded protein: CASSLGGGTNEKLFF.

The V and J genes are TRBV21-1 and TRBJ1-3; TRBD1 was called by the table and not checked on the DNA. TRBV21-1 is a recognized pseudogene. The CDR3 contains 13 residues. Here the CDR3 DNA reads TGTGCCACTTACAGGGTTCGAGAAAACACCATATATTTT. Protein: CATYRVRENTIYF.

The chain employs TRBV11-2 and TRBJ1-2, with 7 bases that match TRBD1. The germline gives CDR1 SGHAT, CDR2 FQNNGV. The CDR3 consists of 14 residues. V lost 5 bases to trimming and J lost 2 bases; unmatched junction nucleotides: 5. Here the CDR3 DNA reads TGTGCCAGCAGCATCAGGGGGGGGAACTATGGCTACACCTTC. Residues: CASSIRGGNYGYTF.

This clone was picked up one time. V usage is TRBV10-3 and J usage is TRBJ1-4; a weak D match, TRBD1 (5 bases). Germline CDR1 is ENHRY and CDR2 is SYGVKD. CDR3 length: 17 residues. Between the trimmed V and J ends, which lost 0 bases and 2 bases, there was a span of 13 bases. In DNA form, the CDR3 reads TGTGCCATCAGTGAGTCGGACCTAAAGGGGACTAATGAAAAACTGTTTTTT. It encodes CAISESDLKGTNEKLFF.